This TCR beta chain emerged from a study of sequential checkpoint blockade in melanoma. This clone was recorded at least ten times. Sequencing used immunoSEQ multiplex PCR; TCRdb keeps in-frame clones, though not all of them. The top ten clones hold roughly 24% of a sample with approximately 11,000 clones, less than 30% of them seen once. Indicated treatment: randomized to nivolumab then ipilimumab (arm A) or the reverse (arm B). The CDR3 totals 14 residues. Deletions cut 3 bases from V and 4 bases from J, with 12 bases between. Germline assignment: CDR1 SGHNT and CDR2 YENEEA. The chain combines TRBV11-3 with TRBJ2-5; D is uncertain. The sequence came from a human donor with melanoma. The material was tumor tissue (inferred from file names), obtained from a patient given nivolumab and ipilimumab in sequence. Here the CDR3 reads CASSLFLGSETQYF. CDR3 in DNA: TGTGCCAGCAGCTTGTTTCTGGGGTCAGAGACCCAGTACTTC.